This TCR beta chain was sequenced during a study of Ad26.COV2.S vaccination and SARS-CoV-2 variants. Study at large: Ad26.COV2.S given intramuscularly, once or twice 56 days apart. Study-wide points: Vaccine and placebo groups showed comparable non-spike TCR breadth.

Regarding treatment: some 20 received Ad26.COV2.S at low or high dose, single or two shots; about 5 received placebo; per-sample allocation not given. All samples were drawn on day 63, counting from the first vaccine or placebo injection. Germline V gives CDR1 WNHNN, CDR2 SYGVQD (reference sequence). Trimming took 6 bases from V and 7 from J; bases not matched to a gene: 2. CDR3 length equals 14 residues. In the case of this clone: Antigen: not known.

Sequenced by immunoSEQ multiplex PCR; TCRdb stores in-frame clones only, minus some. The table lists about 680,000 clones, about 89% of them singletons. J is TRBJ1-6 and V is TRBV10-1; 11 bases match TRBD1. The TCR originated in a person aged 18-65 years who received the Ad26.COV2.S COVID-19 vaccine or a placebo. Sequencing used peripheral blood, obtained in a trial of Ad26.COV2.S vaccine versus placebo. CDR3 region: CASSGTGGNSPLHF. In DNA form, the CDR3 reads TGCGCCAGCAGCGGGACAGGGGGGAATTCACCCCTCCACTTT.